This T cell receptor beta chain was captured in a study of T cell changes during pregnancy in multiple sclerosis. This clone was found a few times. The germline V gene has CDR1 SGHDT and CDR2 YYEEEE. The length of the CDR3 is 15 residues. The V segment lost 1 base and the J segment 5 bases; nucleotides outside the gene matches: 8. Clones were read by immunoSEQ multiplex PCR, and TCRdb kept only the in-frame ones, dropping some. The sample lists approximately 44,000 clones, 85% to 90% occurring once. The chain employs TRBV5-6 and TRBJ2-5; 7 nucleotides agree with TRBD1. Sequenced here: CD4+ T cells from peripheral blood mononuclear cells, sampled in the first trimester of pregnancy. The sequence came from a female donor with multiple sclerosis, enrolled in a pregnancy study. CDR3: CASSLKVQGHETQYF. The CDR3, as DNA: TGTGCCAGCAGCTTGAAGGTACAGGGGCATGAGACCCAGTACTTC.